The T cell receptor beta chain described here comes from a study of cytomegalovirus exposure and HLA in healthy donors. The PCR employed 60 Vbeta primers together with 13 Jbeta primers. Only in-frame clones appear in the TCRdb table, and some are missing; sequencing was by immunoSEQ multiplex PCR. Of about 150,000 clones listed, 60% to 85% are singletons. The CDR3 length is 13 residues. Trimming pared 5 bases from V and 6 bases from J, leaving 10 bases between. Per germline, CDR1 LGHNT and CDR2 FRNRAP. The receptor was isolated from a woman between 35 and 50 years old in good health and CMV-seronegative. The J gene is TRBJ2-2, the V gene TRBV12-5; tentatively, D is TRBD2 (5 bases). What was sequenced was PBMCs. CDR3 loop: CASGPGRAGELFF. CDR3 coding DNA: TGTGCTAGTGGTCCCGGGCGGGCCGGGGAGCTGTTTTTT.